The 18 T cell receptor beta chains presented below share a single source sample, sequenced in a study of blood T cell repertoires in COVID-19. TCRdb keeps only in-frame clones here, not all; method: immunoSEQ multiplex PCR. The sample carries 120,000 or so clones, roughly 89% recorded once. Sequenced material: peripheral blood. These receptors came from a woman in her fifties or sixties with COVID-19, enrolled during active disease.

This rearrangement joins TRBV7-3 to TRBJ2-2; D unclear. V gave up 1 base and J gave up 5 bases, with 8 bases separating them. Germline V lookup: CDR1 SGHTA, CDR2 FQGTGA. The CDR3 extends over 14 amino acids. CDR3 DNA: TGTGCCAGCAGCTTAAAATTCGGTACCGGGGAGCTGTTTTTT. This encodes CASSLKFGTGELFF.

The CDR3 DNA follows: TGCGCCAGCAGCCAAGATGGTGGGACAGGTTGGACCGGGGAGCTGTTTTTT. It encodes CASSQDGGTGWTGELFF. The gene calls are TRBV4-3 and TRBJ2-2; TRBD1 matches at 8 bases. The CDR3 has 17 amino acids. Germline V gene lookup returns CDR1 LGHNA and CDR2 YSLEER. V lost 0 bases to trimming and J lost 5 bases; unmatched junction nucleotides: 8.

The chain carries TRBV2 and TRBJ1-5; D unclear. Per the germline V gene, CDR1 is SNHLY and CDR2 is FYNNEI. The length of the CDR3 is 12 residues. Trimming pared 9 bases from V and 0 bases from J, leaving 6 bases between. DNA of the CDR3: TGTGCCAGTAGCGGTAGCAATCAGCCCCAGCATTTT. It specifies CASSGSNQPQHF.

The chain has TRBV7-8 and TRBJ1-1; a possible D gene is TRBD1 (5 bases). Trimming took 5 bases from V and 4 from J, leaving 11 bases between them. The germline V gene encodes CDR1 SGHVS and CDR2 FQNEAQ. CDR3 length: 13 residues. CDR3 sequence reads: CASSIVGGTEAFF. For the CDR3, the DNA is TGTGCCAGCAGCATCGTCGGGGGCACTGAAGCTTTCTTT. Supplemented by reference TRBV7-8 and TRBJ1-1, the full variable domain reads GAGVSQSPRYKVAKRGQDVALRCDPISGHVSLFWYQQALGQGPEFLTYFQNEAQLDKSGLPSDRFFAERPEGSVSTLKIQRTQQEDSAVYLCASSIVGGTEAFFGQGTRLTVV.

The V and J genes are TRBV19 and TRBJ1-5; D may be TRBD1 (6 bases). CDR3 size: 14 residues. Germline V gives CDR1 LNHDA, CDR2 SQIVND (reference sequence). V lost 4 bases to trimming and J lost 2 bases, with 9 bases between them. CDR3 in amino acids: CASSRGGRNQPQHF. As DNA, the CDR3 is TGTGCCAGTAGTAGGGGGGGCCGCAATCAGCCCCAGCATTTT. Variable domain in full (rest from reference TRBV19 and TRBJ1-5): DGGITQSPKYLFRKEGQNVTLSCEQNLNHDAMYWYRQDPGQGLRLIYYSQIVNDFQKGDIAEGYSVSREKKESFPLTVTSAQKNPTAFYLCASSRGGRNQPQHFGDGTRLSIL.

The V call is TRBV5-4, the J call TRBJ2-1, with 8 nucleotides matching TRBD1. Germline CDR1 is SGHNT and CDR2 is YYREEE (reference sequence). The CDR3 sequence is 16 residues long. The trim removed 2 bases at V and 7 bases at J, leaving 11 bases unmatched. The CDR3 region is CASSLRQGTTANEQFF. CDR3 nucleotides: TGTGCCAGCAGCTTACGACAGGGGACCACAGCTAATGAGCAGTTCTTC.

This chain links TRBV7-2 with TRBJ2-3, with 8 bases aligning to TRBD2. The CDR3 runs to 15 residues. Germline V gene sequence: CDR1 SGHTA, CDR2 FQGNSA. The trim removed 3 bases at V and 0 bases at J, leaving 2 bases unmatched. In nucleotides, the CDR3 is TGTGCCAGCAGCTTCACTAGCGGTAGCACAGATACGCAGTATTTT. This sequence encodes CASSFTSGSTDTQYF.

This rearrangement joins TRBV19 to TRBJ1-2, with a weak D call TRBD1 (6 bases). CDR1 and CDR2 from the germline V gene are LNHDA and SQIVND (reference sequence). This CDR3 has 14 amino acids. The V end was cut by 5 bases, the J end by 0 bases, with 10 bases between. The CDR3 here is CASSQGPANYGYTF. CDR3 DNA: TGTGCCAGTAGTCAGGGGCCAGCTAACTATGGCTACACCTTC.

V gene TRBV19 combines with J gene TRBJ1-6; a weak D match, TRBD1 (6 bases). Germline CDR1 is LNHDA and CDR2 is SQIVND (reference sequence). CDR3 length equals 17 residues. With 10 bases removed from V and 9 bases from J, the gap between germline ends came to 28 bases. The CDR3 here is CATRSRTDSLAGSPLHF. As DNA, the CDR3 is TGTGCCACTCGGAGCCGTACGGACAGCCTGGCCGGTTCACCCCTCCACTTT.

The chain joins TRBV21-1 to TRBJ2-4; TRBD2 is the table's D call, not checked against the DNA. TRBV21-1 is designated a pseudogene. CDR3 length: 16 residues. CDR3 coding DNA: TGTGCCAGCAGCCCCCTGAGCGGGGGGCCGTGGGACATTCAGTACTTC. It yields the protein CASSPLSGGPWDIQYF.

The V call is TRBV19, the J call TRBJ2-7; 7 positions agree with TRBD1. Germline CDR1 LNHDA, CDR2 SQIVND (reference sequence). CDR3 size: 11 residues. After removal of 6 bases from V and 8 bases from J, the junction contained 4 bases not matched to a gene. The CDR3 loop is CASSQGVKQYF. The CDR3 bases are TGTGCCAGTAGCCAGGGGGTCAAGCAGTACTTC. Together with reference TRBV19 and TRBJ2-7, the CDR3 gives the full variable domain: DGGITQSPKYLFRKEGQNVTLSCEQNLNHDAMYWYRQDPGQGLRLIYYSQIVNDFQKGDIAEGYSVSREKKESFPLTVTSAQKNPTAFYLCASSQGVKQYFGPGTRLTVT.

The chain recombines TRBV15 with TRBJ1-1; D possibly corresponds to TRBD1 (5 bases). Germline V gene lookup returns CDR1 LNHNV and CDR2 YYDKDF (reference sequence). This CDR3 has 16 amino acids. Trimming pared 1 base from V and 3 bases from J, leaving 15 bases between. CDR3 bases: TGTGCCACCAGCAGAGGGGTCCCAGGGAAGTACACTGAAGCTTTCTTT. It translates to CATSRGVPGKYTEAFF.

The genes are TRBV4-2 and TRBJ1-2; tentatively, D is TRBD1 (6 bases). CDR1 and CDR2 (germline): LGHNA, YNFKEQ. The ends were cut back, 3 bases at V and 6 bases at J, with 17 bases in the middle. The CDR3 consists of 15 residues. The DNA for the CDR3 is TGTGCCAGCAGCCAGAACCAGGCCTCAGGGGATGGCTACACCTTC. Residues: CASSQNQASGDGYTF.

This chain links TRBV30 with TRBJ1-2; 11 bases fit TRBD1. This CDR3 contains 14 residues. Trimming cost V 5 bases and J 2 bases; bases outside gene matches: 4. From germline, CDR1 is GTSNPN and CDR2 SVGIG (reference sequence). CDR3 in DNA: TGTGCCTGGGGACAGGGGGCGCAGAACTATGGCTACACCTTC. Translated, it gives CAWGQGAQNYGYTF.

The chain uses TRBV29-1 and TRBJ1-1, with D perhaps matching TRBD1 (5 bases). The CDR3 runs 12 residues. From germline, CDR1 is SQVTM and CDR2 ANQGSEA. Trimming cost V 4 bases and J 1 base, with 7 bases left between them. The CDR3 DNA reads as TGCAGCGTTGGGGGCGCGAACACTGAAGCTTTCTTT. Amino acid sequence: CSVGGANTEAFF.

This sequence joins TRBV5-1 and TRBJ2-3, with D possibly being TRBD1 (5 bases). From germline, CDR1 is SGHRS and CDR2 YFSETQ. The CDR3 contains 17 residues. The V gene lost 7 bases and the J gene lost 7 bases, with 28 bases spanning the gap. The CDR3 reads CASFTGYRLVDRNTQYF. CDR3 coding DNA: TGCGCCAGCTTTACGGGTTACAGGTTGGTGGATAGGAATACGCAGTATTTT.

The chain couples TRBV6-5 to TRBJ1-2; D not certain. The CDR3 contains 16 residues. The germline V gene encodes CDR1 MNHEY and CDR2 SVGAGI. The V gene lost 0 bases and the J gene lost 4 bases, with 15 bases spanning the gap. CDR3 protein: CASSYSRDASTYGYTF. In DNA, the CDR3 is TGTGCCAGCAGTTACTCGAGGGATGCCTCCACCTATGGCTACACCTTC.

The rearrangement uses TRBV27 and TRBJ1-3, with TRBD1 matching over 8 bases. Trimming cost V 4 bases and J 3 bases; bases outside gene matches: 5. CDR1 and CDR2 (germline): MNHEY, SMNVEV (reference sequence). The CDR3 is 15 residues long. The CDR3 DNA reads TGTGCCAGCAGTTCAACAGGGGGTGGTGGAAACACCATATATTTT. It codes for CASSSTGGGGNTIYF.